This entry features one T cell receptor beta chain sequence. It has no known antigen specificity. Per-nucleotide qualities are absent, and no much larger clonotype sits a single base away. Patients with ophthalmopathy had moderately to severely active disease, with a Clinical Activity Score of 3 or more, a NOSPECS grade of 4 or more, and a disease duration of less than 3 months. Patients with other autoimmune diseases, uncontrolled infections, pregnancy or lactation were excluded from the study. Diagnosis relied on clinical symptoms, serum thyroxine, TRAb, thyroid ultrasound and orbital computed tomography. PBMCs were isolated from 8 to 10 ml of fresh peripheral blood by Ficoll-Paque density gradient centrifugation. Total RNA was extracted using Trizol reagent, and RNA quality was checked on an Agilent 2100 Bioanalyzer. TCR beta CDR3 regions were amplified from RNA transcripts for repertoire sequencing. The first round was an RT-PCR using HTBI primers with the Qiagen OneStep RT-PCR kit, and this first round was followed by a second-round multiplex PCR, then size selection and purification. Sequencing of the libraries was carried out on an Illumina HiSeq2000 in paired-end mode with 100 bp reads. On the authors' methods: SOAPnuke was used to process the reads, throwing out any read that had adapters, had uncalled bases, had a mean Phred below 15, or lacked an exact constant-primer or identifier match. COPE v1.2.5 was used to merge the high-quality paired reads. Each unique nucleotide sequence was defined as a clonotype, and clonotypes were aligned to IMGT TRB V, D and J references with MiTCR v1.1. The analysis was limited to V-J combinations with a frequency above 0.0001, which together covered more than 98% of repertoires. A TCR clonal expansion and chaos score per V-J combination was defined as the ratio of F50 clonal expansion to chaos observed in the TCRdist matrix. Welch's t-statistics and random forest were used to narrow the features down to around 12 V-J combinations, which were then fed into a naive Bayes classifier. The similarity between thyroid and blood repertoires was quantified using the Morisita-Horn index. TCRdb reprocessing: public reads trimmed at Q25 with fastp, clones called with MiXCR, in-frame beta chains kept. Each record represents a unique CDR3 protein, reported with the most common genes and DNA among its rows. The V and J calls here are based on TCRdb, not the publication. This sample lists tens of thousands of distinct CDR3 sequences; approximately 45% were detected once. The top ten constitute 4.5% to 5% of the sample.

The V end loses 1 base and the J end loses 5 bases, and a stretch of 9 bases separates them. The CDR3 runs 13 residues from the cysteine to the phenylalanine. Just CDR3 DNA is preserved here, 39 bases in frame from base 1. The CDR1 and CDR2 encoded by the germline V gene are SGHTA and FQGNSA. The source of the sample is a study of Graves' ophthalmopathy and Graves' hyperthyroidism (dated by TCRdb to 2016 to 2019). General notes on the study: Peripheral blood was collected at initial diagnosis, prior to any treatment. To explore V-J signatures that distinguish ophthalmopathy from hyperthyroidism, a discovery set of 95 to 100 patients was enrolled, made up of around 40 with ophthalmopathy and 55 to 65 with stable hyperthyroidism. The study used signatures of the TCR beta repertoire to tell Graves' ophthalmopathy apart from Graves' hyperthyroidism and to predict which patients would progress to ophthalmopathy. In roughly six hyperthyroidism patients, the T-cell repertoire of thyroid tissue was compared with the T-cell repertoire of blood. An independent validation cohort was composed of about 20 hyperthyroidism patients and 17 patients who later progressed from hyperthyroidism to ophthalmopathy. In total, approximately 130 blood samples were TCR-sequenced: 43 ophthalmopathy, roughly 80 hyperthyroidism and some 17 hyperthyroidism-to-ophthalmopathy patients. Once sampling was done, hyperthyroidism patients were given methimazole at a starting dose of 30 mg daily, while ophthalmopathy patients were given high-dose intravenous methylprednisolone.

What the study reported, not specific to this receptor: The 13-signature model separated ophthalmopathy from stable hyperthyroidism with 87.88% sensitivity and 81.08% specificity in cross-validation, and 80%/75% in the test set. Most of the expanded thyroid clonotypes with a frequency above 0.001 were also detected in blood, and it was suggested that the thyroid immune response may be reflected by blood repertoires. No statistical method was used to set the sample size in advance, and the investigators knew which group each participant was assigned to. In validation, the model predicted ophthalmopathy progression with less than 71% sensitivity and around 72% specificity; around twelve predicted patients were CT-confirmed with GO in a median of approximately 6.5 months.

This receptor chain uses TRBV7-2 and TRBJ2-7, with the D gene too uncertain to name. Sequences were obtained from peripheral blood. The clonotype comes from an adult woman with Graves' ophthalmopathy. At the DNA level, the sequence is TGTGCCAGCAGCTTAGAGGGTTGGGACGAGCAGTACTTC. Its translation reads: CASSLEGWDEQYF.